This T cell receptor (beta chain) was recovered during a study of blood T cell repertoires in COVID-19. Overall study context: PBMCs, B-cell-depleted T cells, or T cells were the source of the cDNA or gDNA that made up the material.

A single count supports this clone. Other DNA variants within this sample encode the same CDR3. Produced via immunoSEQ multiplex PCR; TCRdb's table is partial and in-frame only. The sample yields 250,000 to 350,000 clones, about 89% seen once. This clonotype was obtained from a man younger than 45 with acute or convalescent COVID-19. The sequenced material came from peripheral blood.

Here the CDR3 DNA reads TGTGCCAGCAGGTTAGCCGGGAGCTCCTACAATGAGCAGTTCTTC. Encoded protein: CASRLAGSSYNEQFF. V usage is TRBV27 and J usage is TRBJ2-1, with D possibly TRBD2 on 6 matching bases. CDR1 is MNHEY, CDR2 SMNVEV, per germline (reference sequence). The CDR3 runs 15 residues. V lost 6 bases and J 0 bases, leaving 12 bases between the germline ends.